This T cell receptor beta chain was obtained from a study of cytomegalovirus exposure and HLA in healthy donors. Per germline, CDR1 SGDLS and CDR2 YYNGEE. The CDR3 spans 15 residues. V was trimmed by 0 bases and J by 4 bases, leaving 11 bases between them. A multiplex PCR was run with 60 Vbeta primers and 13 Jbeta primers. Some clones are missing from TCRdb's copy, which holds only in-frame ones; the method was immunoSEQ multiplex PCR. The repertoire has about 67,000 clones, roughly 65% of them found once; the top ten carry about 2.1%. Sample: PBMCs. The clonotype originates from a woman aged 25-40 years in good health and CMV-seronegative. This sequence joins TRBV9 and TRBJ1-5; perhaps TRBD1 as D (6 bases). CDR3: CASSVDGQPNQPQHF. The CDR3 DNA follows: TGTGCCAGCAGCGTAGACGGACAGCCTAATCAGCCCCAGCATTTT.